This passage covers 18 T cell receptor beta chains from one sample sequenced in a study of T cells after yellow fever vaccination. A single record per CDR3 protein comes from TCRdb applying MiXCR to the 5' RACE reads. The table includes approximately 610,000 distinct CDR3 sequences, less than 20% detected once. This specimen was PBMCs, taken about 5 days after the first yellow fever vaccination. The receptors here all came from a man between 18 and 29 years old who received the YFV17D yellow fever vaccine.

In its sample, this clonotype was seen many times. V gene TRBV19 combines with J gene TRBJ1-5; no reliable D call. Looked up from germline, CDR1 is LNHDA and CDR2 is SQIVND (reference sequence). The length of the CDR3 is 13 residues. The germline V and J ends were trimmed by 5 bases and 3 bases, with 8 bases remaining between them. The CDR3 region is CASSLGFNQPQHF. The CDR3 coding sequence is TGTGCCAGTAGTTTGGGTTTCAATCAGCCCCAGCATTTT.

CDR3 residues: CASSRSQGPNTEAFF. For the CDR3, the DNA is TGCGCCAGCAGCCGAAGCCAGGGCCCGAACACTGAAGCTTTCTTT. V is TRBV4-1 and J is TRBJ1-1; tentative D call: TRBD1 (5 bases). Germline V lookup: CDR1 MGHRA, CDR2 YSYEKL. Trimming took off 4 bases at V and 1 base at J, with 13 bases between the two ends. The CDR3 is 15 amino acids.

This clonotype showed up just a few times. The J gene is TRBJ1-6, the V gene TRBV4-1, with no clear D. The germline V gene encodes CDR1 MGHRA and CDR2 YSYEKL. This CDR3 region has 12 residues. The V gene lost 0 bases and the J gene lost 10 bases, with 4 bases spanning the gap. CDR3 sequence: CASSQESSPLHF. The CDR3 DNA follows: TGCGCCAGCAGCCAAGAATCCTCACCCCTCCACTTT.

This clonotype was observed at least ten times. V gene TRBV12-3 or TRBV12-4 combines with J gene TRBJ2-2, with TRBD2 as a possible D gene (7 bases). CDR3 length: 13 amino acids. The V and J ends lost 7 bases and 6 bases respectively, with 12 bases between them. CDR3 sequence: CASNVGGPGELFF. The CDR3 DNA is TGTGCCAGCAACGTCGGGGGGCCCGGGGAGCTGTTTTTT.

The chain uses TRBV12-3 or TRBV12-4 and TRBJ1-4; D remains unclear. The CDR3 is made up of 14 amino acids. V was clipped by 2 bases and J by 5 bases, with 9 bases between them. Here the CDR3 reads CASSLKATNEKLFF. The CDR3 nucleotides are TGTGCCAGCAGTTTAAAGGCCACGAATGAAAAACTGTTTTTT.

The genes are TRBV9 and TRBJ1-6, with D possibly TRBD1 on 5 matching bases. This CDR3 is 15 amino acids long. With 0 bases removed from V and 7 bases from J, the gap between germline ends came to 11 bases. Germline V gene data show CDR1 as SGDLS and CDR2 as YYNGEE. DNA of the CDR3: TGTGCCAGCAGCGTAGTTCCAGGGCCCAATTCACCCCTCCACTTT. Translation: CASSVVPGPNSPLHF.

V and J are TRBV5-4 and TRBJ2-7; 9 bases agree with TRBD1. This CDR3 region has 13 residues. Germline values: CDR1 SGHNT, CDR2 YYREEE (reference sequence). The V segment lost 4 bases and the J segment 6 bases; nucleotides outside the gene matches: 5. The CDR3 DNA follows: TGTGCCAGCAGCAGGGACAGGGACGGCGAGCAGTACTTC. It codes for CASSRDRDGEQYF.

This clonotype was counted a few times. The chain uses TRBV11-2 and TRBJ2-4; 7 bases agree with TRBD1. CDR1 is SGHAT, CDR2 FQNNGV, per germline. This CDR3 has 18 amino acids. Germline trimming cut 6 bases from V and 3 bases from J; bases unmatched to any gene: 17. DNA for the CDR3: TGTGCCAGCAGAGGGGGCGGCCAGGGAGTAAGAGGCAAAAACATTCAGTACTTC. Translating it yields CASRGGGQGVRGKNIQYF.

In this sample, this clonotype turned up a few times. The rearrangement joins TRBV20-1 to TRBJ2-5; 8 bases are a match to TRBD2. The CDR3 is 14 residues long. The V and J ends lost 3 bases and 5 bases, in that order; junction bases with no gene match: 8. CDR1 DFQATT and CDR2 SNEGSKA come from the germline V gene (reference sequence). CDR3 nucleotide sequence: TGCAGTGCTAGGACCAGCGGGGGATCGGAGACCCAGTACTTC. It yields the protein CSARTSGGSETQYF.

CDR3 sequence reads: CASSEPPHQGGTGELFF. As DNA, the CDR3 is TGTGCCAGCAGTGAACCACCCCATCAGGGGGGGACCGGGGAGCTGTTTTTT. The chain carries TRBV6-1 and TRBJ2-2; D possibly matches TRBD1 or TRBD2 (7 bases each). Between the trimmed V and J ends, which lost 2 bases and 5 bases, there was a span of 18 bases. The CDR3 loop spans 17 amino acids. Germline CDR1 and CDR2: MNHNS and SASEGT.

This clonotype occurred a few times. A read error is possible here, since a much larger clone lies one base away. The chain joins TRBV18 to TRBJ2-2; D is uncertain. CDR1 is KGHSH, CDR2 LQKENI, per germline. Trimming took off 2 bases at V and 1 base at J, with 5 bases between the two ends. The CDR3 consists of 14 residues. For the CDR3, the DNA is TGTGCCAGCTCACCAGAGCAGAACACCGGGGAGCTGTTTTTT. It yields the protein CASSPEQNTGELFF.

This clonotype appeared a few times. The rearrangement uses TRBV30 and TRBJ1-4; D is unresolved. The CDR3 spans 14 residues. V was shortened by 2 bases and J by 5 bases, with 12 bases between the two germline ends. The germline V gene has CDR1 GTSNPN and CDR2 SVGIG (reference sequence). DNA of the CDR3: TGTGCCTGGAGTTATACGGAATCAAATGAAAAACTGTTTTTT. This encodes CAWSYTESNEKLFF.

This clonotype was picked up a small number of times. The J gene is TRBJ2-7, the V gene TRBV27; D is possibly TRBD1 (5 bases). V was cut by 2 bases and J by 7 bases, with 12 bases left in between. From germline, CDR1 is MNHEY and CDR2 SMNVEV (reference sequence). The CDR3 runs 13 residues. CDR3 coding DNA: TGTGCCAGCAGTTTACAGGGCTATGGGGAGCAGTACTTC. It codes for CASSLQGYGEQYF.

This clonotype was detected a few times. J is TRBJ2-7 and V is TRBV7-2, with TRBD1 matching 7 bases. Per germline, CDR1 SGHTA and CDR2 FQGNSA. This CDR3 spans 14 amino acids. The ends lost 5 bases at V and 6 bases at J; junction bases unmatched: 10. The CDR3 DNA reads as TGTGCCAGCAGCCCGGGACAGTCATTCCCCGAGCAGTACTTC. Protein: CASSPGQSFPEQYF.

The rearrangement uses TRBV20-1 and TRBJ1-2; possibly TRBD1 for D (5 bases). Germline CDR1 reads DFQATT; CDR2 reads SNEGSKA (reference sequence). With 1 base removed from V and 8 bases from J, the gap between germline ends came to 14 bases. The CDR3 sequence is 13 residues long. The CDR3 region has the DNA TGCAGTGCTAGAGCGCGGGACCGGGAGGGCTACACCTTC. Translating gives CSARARDREGYTF.

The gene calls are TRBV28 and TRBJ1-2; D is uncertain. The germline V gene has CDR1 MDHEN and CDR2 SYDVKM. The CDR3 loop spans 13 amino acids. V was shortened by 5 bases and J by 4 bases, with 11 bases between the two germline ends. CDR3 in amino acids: CASSPSVSYGYTF. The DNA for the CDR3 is TGTGCCAGCAGTCCCTCGGTCAGCTATGGCTACACCTTC.

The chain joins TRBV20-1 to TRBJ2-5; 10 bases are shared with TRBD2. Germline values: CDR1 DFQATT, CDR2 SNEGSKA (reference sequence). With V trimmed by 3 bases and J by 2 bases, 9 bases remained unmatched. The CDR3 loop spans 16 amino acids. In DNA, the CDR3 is TGCAGTGCTAGGCATTTAGCGGGGGGCGCACAAGAGACCCAGTACTTC. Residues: CSARHLAGGAQETQYF.

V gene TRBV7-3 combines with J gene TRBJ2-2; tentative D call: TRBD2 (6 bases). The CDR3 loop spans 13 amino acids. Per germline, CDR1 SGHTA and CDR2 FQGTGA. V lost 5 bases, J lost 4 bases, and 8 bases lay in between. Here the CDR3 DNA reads TGTGCCAGCAGCCCGGGACTCACCGGGGAGCTGTTTTTT. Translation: CASSPGLTGELFF.